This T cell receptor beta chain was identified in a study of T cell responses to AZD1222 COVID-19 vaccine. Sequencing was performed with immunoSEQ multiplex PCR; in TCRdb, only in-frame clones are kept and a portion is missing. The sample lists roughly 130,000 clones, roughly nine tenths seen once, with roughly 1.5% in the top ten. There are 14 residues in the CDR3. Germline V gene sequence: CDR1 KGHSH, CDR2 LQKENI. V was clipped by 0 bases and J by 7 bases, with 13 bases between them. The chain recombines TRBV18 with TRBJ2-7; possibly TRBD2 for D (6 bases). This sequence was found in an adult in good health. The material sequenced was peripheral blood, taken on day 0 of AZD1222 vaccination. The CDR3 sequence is CASSPPSTAGEQYF. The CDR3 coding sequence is TGTGCCAGCTCACCACCTTCGACGGCGGGGGAGCAGTACTTC.